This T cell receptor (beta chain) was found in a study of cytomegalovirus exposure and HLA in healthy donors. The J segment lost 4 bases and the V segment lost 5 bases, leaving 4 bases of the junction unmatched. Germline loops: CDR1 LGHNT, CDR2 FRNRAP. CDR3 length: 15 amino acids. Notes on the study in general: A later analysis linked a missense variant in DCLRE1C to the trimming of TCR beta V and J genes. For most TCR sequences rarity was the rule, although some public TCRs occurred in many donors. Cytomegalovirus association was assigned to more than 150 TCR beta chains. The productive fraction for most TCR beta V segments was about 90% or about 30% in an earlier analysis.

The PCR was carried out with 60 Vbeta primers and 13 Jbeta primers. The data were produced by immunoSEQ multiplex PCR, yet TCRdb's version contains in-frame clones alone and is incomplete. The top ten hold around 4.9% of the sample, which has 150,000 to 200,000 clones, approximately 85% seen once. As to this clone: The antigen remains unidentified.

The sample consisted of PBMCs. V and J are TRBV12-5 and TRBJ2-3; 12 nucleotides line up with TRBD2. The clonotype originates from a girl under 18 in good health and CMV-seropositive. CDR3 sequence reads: CASGLAGGGPDTQYF. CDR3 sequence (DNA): TGTGCTAGTGGTCTAGCGGGGGGGGGTCCAGATACGCAGTATTTT.